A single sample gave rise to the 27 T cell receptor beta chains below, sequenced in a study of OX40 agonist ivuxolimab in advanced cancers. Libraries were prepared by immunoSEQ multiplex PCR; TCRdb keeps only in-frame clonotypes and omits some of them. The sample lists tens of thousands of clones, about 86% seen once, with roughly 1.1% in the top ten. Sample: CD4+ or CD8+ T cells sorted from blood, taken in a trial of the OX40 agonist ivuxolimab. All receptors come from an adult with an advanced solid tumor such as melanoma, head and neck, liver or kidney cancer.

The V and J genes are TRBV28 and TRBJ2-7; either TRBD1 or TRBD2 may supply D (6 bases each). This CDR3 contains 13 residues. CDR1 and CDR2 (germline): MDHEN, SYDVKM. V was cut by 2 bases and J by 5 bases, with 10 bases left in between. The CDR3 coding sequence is TGTGCCAGCAGTTTAACGGGGGCCCACGAGCAGTACTTC. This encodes CASSLTGAHEQYF.

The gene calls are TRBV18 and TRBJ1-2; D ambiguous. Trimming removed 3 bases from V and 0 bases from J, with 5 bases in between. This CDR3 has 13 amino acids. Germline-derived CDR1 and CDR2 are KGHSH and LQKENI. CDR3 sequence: CASSPDANYGYTF. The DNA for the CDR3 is TGTGCCAGCTCACCGGACGCTAACTATGGCTACACCTTC.

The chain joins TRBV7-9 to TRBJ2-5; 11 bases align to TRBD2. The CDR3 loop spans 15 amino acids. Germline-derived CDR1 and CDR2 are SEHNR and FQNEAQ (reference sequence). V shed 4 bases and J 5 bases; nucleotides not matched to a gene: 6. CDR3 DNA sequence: TGTGCCAGCAGCTCACTAGCGGGAGTCGGGGAGACCCAGTACTTC. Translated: CASSSLAGVGETQYF.

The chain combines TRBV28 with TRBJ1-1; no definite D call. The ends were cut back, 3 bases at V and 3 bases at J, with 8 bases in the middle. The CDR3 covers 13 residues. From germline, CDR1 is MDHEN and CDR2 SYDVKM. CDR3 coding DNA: TGTGCCAGCAGTTTGGCGGGGTACACTGAAGCTTTCTTT. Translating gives CASSLAGYTEAFF. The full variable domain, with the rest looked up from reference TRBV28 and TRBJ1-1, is DVKVTQSSRYLVKRTGEKVFLECVQDMDHENMFWYRQDPGLGLRLIYFSYDVKMKEKGDIPEGYSVSREKKERFSLILESASTNQTSMYLCASSLAGYTEAFFGQGTRLTVV.

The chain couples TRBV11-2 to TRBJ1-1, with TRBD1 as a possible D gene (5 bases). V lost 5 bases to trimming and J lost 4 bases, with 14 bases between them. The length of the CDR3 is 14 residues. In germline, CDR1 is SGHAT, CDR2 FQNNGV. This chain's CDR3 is CASSAQGLATEAFF. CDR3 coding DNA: TGTGCCAGCAGCGCCCAGGGACTAGCCACTGAAGCTTTCTTT.

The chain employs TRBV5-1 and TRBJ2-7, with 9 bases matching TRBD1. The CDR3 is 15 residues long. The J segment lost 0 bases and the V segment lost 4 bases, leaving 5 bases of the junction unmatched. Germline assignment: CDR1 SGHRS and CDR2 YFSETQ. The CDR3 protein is CASSTTGGASYEQYF. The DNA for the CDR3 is TGCGCCAGCAGCACCACAGGGGGCGCCTCCTACGAGCAGTACTTC.

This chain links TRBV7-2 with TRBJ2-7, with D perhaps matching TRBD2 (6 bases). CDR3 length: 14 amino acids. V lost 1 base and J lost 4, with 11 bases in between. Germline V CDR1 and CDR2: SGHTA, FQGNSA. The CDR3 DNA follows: TGTGCCAGCAGCTTAGGGGTGGGACTGTACGAGCAGTACTTC. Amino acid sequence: CASSLGVGLYEQYF.

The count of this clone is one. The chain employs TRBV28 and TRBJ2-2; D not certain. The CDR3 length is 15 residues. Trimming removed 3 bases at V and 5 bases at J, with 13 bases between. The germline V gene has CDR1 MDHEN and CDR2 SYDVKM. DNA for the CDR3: TGTGCCAGCAGTTTGATAGGGCCTTTAACCGGGGAGCTGTTTTTT. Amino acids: CASSLIGPLTGELFF.

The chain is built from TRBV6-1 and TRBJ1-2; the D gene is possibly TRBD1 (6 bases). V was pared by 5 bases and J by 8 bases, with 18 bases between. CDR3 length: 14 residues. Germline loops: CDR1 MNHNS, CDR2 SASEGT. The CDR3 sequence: CASSKQQGPRGYTF. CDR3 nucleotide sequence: TGTGCCAGCAGTAAGCAACAGGGCCCGCGGGGCTACACCTTC.

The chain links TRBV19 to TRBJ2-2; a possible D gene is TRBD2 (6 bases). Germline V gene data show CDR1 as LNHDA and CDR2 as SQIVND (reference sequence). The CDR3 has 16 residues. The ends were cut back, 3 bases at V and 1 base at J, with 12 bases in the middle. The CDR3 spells CASSMGLARNTGELFF. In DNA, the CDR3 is TGTGCCAGTAGTATGGGTCTAGCGCGGAACACCGGGGAGCTGTTTTTT.

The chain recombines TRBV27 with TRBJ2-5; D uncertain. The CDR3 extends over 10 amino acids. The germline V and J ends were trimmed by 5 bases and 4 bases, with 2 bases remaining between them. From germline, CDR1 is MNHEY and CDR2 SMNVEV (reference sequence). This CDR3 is CASSLETQYF. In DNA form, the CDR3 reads TGTGCCAGCAGTCTAGAGACCCAGTACTTC.

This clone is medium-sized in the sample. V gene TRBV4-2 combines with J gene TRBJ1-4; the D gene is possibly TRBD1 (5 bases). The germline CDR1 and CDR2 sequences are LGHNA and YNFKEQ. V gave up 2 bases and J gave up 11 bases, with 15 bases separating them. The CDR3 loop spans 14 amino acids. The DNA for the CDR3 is TGTGCCAGCAGCCAACTCATTTGGGGGGGGAAACTGTTTTTT. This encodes CASSQLIWGGKLFF.

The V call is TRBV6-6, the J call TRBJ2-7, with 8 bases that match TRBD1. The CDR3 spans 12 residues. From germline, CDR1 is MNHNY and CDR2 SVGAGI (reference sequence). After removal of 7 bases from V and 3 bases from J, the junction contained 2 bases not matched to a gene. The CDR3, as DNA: TGTGCCAGCAAAGGGACAGGCTACGAGCAGTACTTC. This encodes CASKGTGYEQYF.

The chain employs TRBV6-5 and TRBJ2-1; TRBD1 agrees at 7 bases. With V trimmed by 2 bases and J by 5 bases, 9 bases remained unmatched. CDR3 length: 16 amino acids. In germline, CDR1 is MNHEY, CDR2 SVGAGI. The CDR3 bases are TGTGCCAGCAGTTACAGGGCAGGGGGTAATCACAATGAGCAGTTCTTC. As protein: CASSYRAGGNHNEQFF.

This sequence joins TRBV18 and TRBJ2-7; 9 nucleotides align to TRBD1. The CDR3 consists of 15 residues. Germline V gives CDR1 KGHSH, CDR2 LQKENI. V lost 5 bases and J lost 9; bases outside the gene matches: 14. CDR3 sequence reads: CASSTSGTGKDGQYF. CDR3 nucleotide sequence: TGTGCCAGCTCAACAAGCGGGACAGGGAAGGACGGGCAGTACTTC.

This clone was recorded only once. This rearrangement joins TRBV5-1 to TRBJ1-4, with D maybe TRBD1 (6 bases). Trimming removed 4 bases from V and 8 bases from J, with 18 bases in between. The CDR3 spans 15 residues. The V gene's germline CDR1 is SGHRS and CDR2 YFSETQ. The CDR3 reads CASSRVGGLGEKLFF. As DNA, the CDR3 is TGCGCCAGCAGCAGGGTAGGGGGGCTGGGCGAAAAACTGTTTTTT.

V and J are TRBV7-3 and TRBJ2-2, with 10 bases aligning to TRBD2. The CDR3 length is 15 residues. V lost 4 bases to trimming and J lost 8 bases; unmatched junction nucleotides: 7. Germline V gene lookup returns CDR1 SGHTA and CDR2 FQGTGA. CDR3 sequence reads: CASSSPGLAPGELFF. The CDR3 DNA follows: TGTGCCAGCAGCTCCCCGGGACTAGCGCCTGGGGAGCTGTTTTTT.

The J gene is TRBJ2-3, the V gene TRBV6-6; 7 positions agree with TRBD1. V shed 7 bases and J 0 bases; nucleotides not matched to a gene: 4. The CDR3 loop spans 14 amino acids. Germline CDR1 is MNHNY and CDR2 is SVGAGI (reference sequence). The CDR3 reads CASTPGQSTDTQYF. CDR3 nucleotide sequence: TGTGCCAGCACACCGGGACAGAGCACAGATACGCAGTATTTT.

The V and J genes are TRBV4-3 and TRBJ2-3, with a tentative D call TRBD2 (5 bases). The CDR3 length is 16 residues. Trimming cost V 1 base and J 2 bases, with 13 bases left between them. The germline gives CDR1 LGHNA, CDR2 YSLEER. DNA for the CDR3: TGCGCCAGCAGCCAAGGGCGGGCCGGCTTCACAGATACGCAGTATTTT. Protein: CASSQGRAGFTDTQYF.

The CDR3 is CASSYPDRTYEQYF. The DNA of the CDR3 is TGTGCCAGCAGTTACCCGGACAGGACTTACGAGCAGTACTTC. This sequence joins TRBV6-5 and TRBJ2-7; 7 bases map to TRBD1. Germline lookup yields CDR1 MNHEY and CDR2 SVGAGI. V was clipped by 2 bases and J by 4 bases; unmatched bases: 5. The CDR3 has 14 amino acids.

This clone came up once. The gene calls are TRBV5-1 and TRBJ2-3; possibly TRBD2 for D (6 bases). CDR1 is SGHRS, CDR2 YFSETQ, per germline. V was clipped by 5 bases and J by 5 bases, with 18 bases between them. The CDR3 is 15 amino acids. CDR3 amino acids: CASSLMASEEDTQYF. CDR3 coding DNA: TGCGCCAGCAGTCTTATGGCTAGCGAGGAAGATACGCAGTATTTT. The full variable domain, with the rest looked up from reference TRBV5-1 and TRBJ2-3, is KAGVTQTPRYLIKTRGQQVTLSCSPISGHRSVSWYQQTPGQGLQFLFEYFSETQRNKGNFPGRFSGRQFSNSRSEMNVSTLELGDSALYLCASSLMASEEDTQYFGPGTRLTVL.

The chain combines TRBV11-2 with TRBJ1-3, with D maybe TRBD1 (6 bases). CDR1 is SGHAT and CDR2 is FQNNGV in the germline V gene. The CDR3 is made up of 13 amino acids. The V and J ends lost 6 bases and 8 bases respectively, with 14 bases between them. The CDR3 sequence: CASRKNQGHTIYF. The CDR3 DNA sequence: TGTGCCAGCAGAAAAAATCAGGGGCACACCATATATTTT.

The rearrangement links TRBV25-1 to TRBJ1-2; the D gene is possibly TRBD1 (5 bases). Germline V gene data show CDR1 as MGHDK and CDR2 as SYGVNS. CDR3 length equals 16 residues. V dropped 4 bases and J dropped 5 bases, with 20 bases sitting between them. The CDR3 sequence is CASSATHAQGPYGYTF. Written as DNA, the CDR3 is TGTGCCAGCAGTGCCACCCACGCTCAGGGTCCGTATGGCTACACCTTC.

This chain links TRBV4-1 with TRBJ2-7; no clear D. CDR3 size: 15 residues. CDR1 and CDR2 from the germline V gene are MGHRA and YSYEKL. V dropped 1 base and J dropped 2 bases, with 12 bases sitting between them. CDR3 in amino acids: CASSQVRVKTYEQYF. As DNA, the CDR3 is TGCGCCAGCAGCCAAGTTCGTGTCAAGACCTACGAGCAGTACTTC.

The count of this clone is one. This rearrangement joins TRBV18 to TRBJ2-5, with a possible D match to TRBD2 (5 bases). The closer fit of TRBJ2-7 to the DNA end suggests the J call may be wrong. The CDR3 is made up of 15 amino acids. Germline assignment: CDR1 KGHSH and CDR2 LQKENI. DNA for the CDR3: TGTGCCAGCTCACCCCTGAGCGGACCTGCCTACGAGCAGTACTTC. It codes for CASSPLSGPAYEQYF.

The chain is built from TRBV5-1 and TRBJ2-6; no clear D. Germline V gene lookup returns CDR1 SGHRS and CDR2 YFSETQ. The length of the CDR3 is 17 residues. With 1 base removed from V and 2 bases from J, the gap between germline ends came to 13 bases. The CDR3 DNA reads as TGCGCCAGCAGCTTGACCCCTTGGATAGCTGGGGCCAACGTCCTGACTTTC. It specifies CASSLTPWIAGANVLTF.

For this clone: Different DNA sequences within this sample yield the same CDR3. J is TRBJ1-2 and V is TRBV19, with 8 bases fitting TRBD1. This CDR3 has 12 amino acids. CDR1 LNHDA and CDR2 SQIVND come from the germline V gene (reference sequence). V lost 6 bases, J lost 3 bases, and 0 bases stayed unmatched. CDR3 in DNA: TGTGCCAGTAGGACAGGGGACTATGGCTACACCTTC. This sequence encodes CASRTGDYGYTF.